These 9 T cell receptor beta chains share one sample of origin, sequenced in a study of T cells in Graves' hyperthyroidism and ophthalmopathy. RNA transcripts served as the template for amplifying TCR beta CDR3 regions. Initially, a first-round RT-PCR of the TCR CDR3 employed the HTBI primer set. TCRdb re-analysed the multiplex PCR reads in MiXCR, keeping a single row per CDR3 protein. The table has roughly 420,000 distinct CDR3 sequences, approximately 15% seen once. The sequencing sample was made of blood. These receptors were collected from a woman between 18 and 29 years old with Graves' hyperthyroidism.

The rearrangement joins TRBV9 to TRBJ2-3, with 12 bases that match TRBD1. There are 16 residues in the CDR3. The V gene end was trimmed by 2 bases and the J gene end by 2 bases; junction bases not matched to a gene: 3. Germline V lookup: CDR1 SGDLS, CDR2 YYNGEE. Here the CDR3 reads CASSVGQGAYTDTQYF. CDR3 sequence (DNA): TGTGCCAGCAGCGTGGGACAGGGGGCTTACACAGATACGCAGTATTTT. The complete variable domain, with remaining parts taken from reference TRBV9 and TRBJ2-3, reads DSGVTQTPKHLITATGQRVTLRCSPRSGDLSVYWYQQSLDQGLQFLIQYYNGEERAKGNILERFSAQQFPDLHSELNLSSLELGDSALYFCASSVGQGAYTDTQYFGPGTRLTVL.

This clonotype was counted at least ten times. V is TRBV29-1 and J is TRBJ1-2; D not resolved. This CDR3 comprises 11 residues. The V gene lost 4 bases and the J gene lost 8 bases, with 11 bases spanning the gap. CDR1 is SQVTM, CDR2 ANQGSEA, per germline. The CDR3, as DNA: TGCAGCGTTGCCCAGGTCACAGGCTACACCTTC. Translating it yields CSVAQVTGYTF.

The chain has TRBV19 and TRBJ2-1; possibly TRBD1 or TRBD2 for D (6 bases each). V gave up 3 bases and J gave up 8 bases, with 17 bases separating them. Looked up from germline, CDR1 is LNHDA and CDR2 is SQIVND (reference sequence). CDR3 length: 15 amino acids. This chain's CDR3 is CASSIRGTEGDEQFF. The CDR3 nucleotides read TGTGCCAGTAGTATTCGCGGGACCGAGGGGGATGAGCAGTTCTTC.

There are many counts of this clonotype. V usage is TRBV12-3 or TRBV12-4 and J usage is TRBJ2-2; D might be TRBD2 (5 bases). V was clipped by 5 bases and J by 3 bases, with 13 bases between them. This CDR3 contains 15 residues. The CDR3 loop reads CASSLPGVYTGELFF. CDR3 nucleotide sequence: TGTGCCAGCAGTCTACCCGGGGTCTACACCGGGGAGCTGTTTTTT.

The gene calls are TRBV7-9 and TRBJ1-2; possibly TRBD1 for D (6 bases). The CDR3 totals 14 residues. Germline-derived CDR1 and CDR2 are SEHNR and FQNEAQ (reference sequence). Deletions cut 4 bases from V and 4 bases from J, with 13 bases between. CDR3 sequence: CASSSQGSPYGYTF. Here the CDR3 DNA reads TGTGCCAGCAGCTCTCAGGGGTCCCCCTATGGCTACACCTTC.

The CDR3 DNA is TGTGCCAGCAGTTTTAGACCTACCTATGGCTACACCTTC. It codes for CASSFRPTYGYTF. This rearrangement joins TRBV12-3 or TRBV12-4 to TRBJ1-2, with D unresolved. V lost 3 bases and J lost 4, with 9 bases in between. The CDR3 spans 13 residues.

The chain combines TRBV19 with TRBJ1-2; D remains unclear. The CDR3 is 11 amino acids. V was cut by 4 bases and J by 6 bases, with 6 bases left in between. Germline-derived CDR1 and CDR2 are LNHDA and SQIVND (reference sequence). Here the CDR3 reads CASSTHHGYTF. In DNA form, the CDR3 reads TGTGCCAGTAGTACACACCATGGCTACACCTTC.

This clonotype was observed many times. The CDR3 DNA sequence: TGTGCCAGCAGCTTAGGCTTTACCGCAACTAATGAAAAACTGTTTTTT. This sequence encodes CASSLGFTATNEKLFF. The chain uses TRBV5-5 and TRBJ1-4; D is unclear. The CDR3 is 16 residues long. V lost 2 bases, J lost 0 bases, and 11 bases lay in between. Germline CDR1 reads SGHKS; CDR2 reads YYEKEE (reference sequence).

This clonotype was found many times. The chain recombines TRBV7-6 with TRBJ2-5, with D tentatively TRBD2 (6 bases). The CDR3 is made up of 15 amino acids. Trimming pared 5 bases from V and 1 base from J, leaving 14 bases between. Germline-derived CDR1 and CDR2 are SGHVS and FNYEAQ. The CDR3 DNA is TGTGCCAGCAGCCCTAATGGGCGGGGCCAAGAGACCCAGTACTTC. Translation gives CASSPNGRGQETQYF.